This TCR beta chain was sequenced in a study of cytomegalovirus exposure and HLA in healthy donors. PCR employed 60 Vbeta and 13 Jbeta primers. Libraries were prepared by immunoSEQ multiplex PCR; TCRdb keeps only in-frame clonotypes and omits some of them. This sample has over 95,000 clones, with 77% found just once. Germline V gene sequence: CDR1 MNHEY, CDR2 SMNVEV (reference sequence). This CDR3 contains 15 residues. V trimming: 0 bases; J trimming: 1 base; junction bases outside the gene matches: 1. Sequencing was performed on PBMCs. The TCR sequence derives from a man between 40 and 49 years old in good health and CMV-seropositive. The chain employs TRBV27 and TRBJ2-3, with 7 positions matching TRBD1. In DNA, the CDR3 is TGTGCCAGCAGTTTATCCGGGACAGGCACAGATACGCAGTATTTT. As protein: CASSLSGTGTDTQYF.